The entry that follows covers one T cell receptor beta chain sequence. This table comes from immunoSEQ multiplex PCR, and its TCRdb copy is limited to in-frame clones, with some not included. The sample includes about 1.1 million clones, 77% of them seen just once. This specimen comes from a study of shared clonotypes between healthy human individuals. This CDR3 has 11 amino acids. Per the germline V gene, CDR1 is SGHRS and CDR2 is YFSETQ. The ends were cut back, 2 bases at V and 7 bases at J, with 7 bases in the middle. Sequences were obtained from memory CD4+ T cells from PBMCs. Regarding subset: CD45RA-negative fraction. The receptor comes from a man aged 18 to 35 in good health. Some clones in this sample may be carry-over from other donors' samples. The chain has TRBV5-1 and TRBJ2-7; no clear D. In DNA form, the CDR3 reads TGCGCCAGCAGCTTTGGACCGGAGCAGTACTTC. It specifies CASSFGPEQYF.